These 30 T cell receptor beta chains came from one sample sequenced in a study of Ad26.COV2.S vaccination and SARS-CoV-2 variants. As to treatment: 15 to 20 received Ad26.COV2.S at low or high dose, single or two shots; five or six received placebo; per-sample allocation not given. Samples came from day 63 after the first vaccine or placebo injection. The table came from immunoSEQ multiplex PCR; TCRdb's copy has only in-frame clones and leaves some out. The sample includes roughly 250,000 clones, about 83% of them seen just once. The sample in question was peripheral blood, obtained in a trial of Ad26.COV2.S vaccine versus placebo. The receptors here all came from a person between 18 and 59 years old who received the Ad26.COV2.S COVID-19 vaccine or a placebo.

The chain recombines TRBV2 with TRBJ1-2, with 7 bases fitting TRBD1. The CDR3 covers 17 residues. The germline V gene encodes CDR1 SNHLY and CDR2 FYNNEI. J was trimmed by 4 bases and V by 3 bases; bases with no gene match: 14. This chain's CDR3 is CASSDMEWAGGGYGYTF. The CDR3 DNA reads TGTGCCAGCAGTGACATGGAGTGGGCAGGGGGAGGCTATGGCTACACCTTC. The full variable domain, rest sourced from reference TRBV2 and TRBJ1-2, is EPEVTQTPSHQVTQMGQEVILRCVPISNHLYFYWYRQILGQKVEFLVSFYNNEISEKSEIFDDQFSVERPDGSNFTLKIRSTKLEDSAMYFCASSDMEWAGGGYGYTFGSGTRLTVV.

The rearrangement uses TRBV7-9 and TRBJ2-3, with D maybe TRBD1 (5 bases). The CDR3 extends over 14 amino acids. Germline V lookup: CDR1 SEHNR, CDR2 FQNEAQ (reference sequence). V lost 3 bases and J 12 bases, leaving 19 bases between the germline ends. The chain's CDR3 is CASSFARDLPAQYF. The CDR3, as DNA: TGTGCCAGCAGCTTCGCCAGGGATCTCCCCGCACAGTATTTT.

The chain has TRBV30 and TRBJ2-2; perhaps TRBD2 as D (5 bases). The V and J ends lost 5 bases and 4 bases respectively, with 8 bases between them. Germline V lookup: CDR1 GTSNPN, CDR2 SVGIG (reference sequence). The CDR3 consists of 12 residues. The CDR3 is CAWEGVTGELFF. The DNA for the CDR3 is TGTGCCTGGGAGGGCGTCACCGGGGAGCTGTTTTTT.

CDR3 in amino acids: CASSQEVGGGGEQYF. DNA for the CDR3: TGCGCCAGCAGCCAAGAGGTGGGTGGGGGTGGCGAGCAGTACTTC. This chain links TRBV4-1 with TRBJ2-7, with D perhaps TRBD1 or TRBD2 (5 bases each). Trimming took off 0 bases at V and 6 bases at J, with 15 bases between the two ends. This CDR3 comprises 15 residues. CDR1 MGHRA and CDR2 YSYEKL come from the germline V gene.

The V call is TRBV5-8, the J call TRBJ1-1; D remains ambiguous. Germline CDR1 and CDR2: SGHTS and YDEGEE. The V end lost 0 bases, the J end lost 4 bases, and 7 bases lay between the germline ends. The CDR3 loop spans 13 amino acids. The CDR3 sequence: CASSLGEFTEAFF. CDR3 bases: TGTGCCAGCAGCTTGGGAGAGTTCACTGAAGCTTTCTTT.

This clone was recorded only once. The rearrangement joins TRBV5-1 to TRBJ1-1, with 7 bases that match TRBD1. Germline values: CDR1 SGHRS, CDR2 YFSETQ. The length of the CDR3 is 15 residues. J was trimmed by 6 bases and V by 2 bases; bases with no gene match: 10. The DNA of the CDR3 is TGCGCCAGCAGCTTCCCCAAAGGGGGCACGGCTGAAGCTTTCTTT. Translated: CASSFPKGGTAEAFF.

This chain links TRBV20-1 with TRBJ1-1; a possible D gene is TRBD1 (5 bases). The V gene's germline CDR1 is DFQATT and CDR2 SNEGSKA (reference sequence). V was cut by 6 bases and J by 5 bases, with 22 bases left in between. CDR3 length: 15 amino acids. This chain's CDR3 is CSASGKGRVETEAFF. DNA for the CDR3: TGCAGTGCCAGTGGTAAGGGCAGGGTGGAGACTGAAGCTTTCTTT.

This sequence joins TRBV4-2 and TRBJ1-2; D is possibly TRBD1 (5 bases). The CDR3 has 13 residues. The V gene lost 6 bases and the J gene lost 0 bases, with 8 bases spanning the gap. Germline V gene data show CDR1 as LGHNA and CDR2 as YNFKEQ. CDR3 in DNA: TGTGCCAGCAGACAGGACACTAACTATGGCTACACCTTC. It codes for CASRQDTNYGYTF.

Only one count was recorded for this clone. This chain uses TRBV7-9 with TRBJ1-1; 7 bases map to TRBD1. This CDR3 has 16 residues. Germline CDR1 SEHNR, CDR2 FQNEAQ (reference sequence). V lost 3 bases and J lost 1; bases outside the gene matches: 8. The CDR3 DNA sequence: TGTGCCAGCAGCTTGGGGTCAGGGGGGAAGAACACTGAAGCTTTCTTT. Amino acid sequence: CASSLGSGGKNTEAFF.

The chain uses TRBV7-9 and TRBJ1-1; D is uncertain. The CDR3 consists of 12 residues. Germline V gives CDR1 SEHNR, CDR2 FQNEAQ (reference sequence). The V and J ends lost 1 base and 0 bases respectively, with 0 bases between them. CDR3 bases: TGTGCCAGCAGCTTAGTGAACACTGAAGCTTTCTTT. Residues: CASSLVNTEAFF.

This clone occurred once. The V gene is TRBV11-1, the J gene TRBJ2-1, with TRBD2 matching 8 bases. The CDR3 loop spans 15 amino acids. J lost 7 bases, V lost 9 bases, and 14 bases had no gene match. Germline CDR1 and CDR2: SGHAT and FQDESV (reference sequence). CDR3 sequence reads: CASGRLGGGYNEQFF. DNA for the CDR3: TGTGCCAGTGGCAGGTTGGGCGGGGGGTATAATGAGCAGTTCTTC.

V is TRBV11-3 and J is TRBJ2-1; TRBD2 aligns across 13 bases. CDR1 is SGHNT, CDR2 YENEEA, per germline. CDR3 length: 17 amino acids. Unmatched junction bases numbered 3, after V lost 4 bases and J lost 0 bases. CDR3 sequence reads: CASSSRTSGSSYNEQFF. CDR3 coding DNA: TGTGCCAGCAGCTCTCGGACTAGCGGGAGCTCCTACAATGAGCAGTTCTTC.

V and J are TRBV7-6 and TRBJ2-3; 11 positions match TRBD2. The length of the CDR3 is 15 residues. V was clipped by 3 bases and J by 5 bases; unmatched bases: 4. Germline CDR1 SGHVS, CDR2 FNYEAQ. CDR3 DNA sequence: TGTGCCAGCAGCTTGGCTAGCGGGGGGTTAGATACGCAGTATTTT. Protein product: CASSLASGGLDTQYF.

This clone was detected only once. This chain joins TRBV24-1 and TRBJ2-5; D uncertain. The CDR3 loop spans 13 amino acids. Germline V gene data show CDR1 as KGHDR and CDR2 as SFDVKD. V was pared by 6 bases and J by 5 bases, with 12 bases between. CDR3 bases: TGTGCCACCAGTAGTCAAGGTGGTGAGACCCAGTACTTC. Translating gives CATSSQGGETQYF.

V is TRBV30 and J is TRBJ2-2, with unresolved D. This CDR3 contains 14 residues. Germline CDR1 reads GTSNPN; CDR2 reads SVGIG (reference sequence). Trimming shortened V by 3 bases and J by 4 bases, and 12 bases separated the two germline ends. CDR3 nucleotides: TGTGCCTGGAGGTTGCACTCGAGCACCGGGGAGCTGTTTTTT. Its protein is CAWRLHSSTGELFF.

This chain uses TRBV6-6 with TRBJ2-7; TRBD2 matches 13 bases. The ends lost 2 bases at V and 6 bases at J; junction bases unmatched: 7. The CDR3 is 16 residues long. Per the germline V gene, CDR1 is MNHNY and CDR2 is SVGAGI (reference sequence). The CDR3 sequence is CASSYPGLAGDGEQYV. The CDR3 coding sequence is TGTGCCAGCAGTTACCCAGGACTAGCGGGAGATGGCGAGCAGTACGTC.

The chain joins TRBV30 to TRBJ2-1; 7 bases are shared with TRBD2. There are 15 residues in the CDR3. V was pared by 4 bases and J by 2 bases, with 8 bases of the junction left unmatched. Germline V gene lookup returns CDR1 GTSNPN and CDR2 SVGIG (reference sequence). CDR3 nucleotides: TGTGCCTGGACCGGACTGGCGGGGGCCTACAATGAGCAGTTCTTC. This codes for CAWTGLAGAYNEQFF. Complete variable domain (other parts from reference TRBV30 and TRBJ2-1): SQTIHQWPATLVQPVGSPLSLECTVEGTSNPNLYWYRQAAGRGLQLLFYSVGIGQISSEVPQNLSASRPQDRQFILSSKKLLLSDSGFYLCAWTGLAGAYNEQFFGPGTRLTVL.

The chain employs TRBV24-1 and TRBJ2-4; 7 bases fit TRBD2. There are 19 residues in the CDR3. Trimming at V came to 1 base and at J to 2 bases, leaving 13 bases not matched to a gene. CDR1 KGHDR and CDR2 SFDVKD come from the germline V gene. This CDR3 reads CATSDLVQRGGRSKNIQYF. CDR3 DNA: TGTGCCACCAGTGATTTAGTCCAGCGGGGAGGACGTTCCAAAAACATTCAGTACTTC.

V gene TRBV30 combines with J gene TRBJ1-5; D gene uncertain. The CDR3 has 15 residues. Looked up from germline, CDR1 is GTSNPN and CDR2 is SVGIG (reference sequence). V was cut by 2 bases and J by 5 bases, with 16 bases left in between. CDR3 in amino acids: CAWSTQGASYQPQHF. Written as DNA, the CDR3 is TGTGCCTGGAGTACACAAGGTGCCTCTTATCAGCCCCAGCATTTT.

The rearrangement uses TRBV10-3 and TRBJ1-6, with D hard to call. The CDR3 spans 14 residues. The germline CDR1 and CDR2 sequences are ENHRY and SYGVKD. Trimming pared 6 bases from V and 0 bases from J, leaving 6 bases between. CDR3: CAIREDSYNSPLHF. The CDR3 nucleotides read TGTGCCATCAGGGAAGACTCCTATAATTCACCCCTCCACTTT.

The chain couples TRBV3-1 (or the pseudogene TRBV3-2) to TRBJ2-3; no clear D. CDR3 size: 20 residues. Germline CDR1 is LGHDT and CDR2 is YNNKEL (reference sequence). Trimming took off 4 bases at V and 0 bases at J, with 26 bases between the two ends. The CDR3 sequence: CASSPSISWPLRRSTDTQYF. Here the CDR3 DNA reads TGTGCCAGCAGCCCCTCCATATCCTGGCCTCTTAGACGGAGCACAGATACGCAGTATTTT.

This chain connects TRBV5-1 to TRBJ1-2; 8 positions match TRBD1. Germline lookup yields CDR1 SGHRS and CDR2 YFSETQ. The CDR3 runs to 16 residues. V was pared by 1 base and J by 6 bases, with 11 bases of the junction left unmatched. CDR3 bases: TGCGCCAGCAGCTTGCGGGCTCAGGACAGGGCTCATGGCTACACCTTC. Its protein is CASSLRAQDRAHGYTF. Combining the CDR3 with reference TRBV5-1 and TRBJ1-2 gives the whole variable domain KAGVTQTPRYLIKTRGQQVTLSCSPISGHRSVSWYQQTPGQGLQFLFEYFSETQRNKGNFPGRFSGRQFSNSRSEMNVSTLELGDSALYLCASSLRAQDRAHGYTFGSGTRLTVV.

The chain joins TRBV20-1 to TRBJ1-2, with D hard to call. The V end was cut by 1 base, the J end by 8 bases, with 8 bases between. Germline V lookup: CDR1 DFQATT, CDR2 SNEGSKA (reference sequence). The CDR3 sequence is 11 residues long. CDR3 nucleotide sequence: TGCAGTGCTAGAGTCCAAGGGGGCTACACCTTC. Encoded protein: CSARVQGGYTF.

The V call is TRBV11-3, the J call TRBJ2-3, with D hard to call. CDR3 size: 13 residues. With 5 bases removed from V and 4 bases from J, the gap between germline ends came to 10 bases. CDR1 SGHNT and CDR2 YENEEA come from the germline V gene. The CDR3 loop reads CASSPLKSDTQYF. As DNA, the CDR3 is TGTGCCAGCAGCCCCCTTAAGTCAGATACGCAGTATTTT.

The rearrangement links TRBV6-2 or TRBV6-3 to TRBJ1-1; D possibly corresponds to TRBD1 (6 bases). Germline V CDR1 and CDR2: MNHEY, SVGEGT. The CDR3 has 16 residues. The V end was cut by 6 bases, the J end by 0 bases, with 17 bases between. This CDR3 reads CASSHLWTVVNTEAFF. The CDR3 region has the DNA TGTGCCAGCAGCCACTTATGGACAGTCGTGAACACTGAAGCTTTCTTT.

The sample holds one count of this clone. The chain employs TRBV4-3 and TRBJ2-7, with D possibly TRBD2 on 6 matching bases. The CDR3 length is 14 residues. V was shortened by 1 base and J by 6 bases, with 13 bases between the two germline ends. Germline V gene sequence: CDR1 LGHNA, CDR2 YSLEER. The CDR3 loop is CASSQGGKSGEQYF. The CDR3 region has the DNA TGCGCCAGCAGCCAAGGCGGGAAAAGCGGCGAGCAGTACTTC.

The CDR3 sequence is CASSRTGGAVQPQHF. The CDR3 coding sequence is TGTGCCAGCAGCAGGACAGGGGGCGCCGTTCAGCCCCAGCATTTT. The rearrangement joins TRBV7-2 to TRBJ1-5; 11 bases line up with TRBD1. The CDR3 spans 15 residues. Germline CDR1 is SGHTA and CDR2 is FQGNSA. Germline trimming cut 5 bases from V and 6 bases from J; bases unmatched to any gene: 6.

CDR3 region: CASSELTGKQPQHF. The CDR3 coding sequence is TGTGCCAGCAGTGAACTAACGGGTAAACAGCCCCAGCATTTT. The rearrangement joins TRBV6-1 to TRBJ1-5; no definite D call. V lost 2 bases and J lost 7, with 12 bases in between. There are 14 residues in the CDR3. Germline V gives CDR1 MNHNS, CDR2 SASEGT.

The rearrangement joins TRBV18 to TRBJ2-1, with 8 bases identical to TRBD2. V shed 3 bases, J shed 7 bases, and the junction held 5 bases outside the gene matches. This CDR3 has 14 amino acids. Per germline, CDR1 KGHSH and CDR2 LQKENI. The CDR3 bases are TGTGCCAGCTCACCTGTAATAGCGGGAAATGAGCAGTTCTTC. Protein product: CASSPVIAGNEQFF.

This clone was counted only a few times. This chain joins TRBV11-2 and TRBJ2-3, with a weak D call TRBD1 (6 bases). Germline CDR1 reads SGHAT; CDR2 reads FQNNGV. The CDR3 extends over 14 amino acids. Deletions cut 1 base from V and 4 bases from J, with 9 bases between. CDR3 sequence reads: CASSLAAGADTQYF. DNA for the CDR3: TGTGCCAGCAGCTTAGCGGCAGGGGCAGATACGCAGTATTTT.